The 15 T cell receptor beta chains listed next were all sequenced from one sample in a study of shared clonotypes between healthy human individuals. Here immunoSEQ multiplex PCR was the method, and the copy in TCRdb shows in-frame clones only, minus some. The sample lists about 820,000 clones, 80% to 95% occurring once. It was CD45RO-negative cells, positively selected for CCR7, that made up naive CD8 cells, with terminally differentiated effector memory CD45RA+ cells excluded. Sequencing input: naive CD8+ T cells sorted from blood. These receptors were taken from a man aged 30 to 45 in good health.

This sequence joins TRBV28 and TRBJ2-2; TRBD1 or TRBD2 may be the D gene (5 bases each). CDR3 length: 14 residues. CDR1 is MDHEN, CDR2 SYDVKM, per germline. Trimming shortened V by 10 bases and J by 0 bases, and 12 bases separated the two germline ends. CDR3 in amino acids: CATRDGPNTGELFF. CDR3 DNA sequence: TGTGCCACTAGGGACGGCCCGAACACCGGGGAGCTGTTTTTT.

Regarding this clone: Other DNA sequences within the sample encode an identical CDR3. This rearrangement joins TRBV7-9 to TRBJ1-5; D is ambiguous. Germline loops: CDR1 SEHNR, CDR2 FQNEAQ (reference sequence). V gave up 4 bases and J gave up 4 bases, with 8 bases separating them. The CDR3 length is 13 residues. CDR3 in DNA: TGTGCCAGCAGCTCAGGAGGAAATCAGCCCCAGCATTTT. It yields the protein CASSSGGNQPQHF.

On this clone itself: The same CDR3 arises from other DNA sequences in this sample as well. The J gene is TRBJ2-5, the V gene TRBV25-1; D uncertain. Germline V gene data show CDR1 as MGHDK and CDR2 as SYGVNS. This CDR3 region has 10 residues. The V gene lost 9 bases and the J gene lost 2 bases, with 4 bases spanning the gap. The CDR3 here is CASEQETQYF. CDR3 DNA: TGTGCCAGTGAACAAGAGACCCAGTACTTC.

V and J are TRBV5-5 and TRBJ2-7; D might be TRBD1 (6 bases). CDR3 length: 15 residues. V was cut by 4 bases and J by 4 bases, with 18 bases left in between. Germline CDR1 and CDR2: SGHKS and YYEKEE (reference sequence). The CDR3 region has the DNA TGTGCCAGCAGCGGAACAGGGTTTAATCATTACGAGCAGTACTTC. It specifies CASSGTGFNHYEQYF.

V is TRBV18 and J is TRBJ1-2, with D perhaps matching TRBD1 (6 bases). Germline lookup yields CDR1 KGHSH and CDR2 LQKENI. Trimming left V 3 bases short and J 4 bases short, with 15 bases between. This CDR3 contains 15 residues. The CDR3 DNA is TGTGCCAGCTCACCCGGGGGCCTGGGTCTCTATGGCTACACCTTC. It yields the protein CASSPGGLGLYGYTF.

This chain connects TRBV18 to TRBJ2-3; D tentatively reads TRBD1 or TRBD2 (5 bases each). Trimming shortened V by 5 bases and J by 0 bases, and 12 bases separated the two germline ends. The germline CDR1 and CDR2 sequences are KGHSH and LQKENI. CDR3 size: 15 residues. The CDR3 sequence: CASSTSGASTDTQYF. In nucleotides, the CDR3 is TGTGCCAGCTCAACCTCCGGGGCTAGCACAGATACGCAGTATTTT.

The chain is built from TRBV13 and TRBJ1-1, with D possibly being TRBD1 (5 bases). Looked up from germline, CDR1 is PRHDT and CDR2 is FYEKMQ (reference sequence). Between the trimmed V and J ends, which lost 4 bases and 5 bases, there was a span of 14 bases. The CDR3 length is 14 residues. The CDR3 sequence: CASSSFRERTEAFF. DNA for the CDR3: TGTGCCAGCAGCTCATTCAGGGAAAGGACTGAAGCTTTCTTT.

The chain combines TRBV18 with TRBJ2-7; 11 bases agree with TRBD2. Trimming removed 2 bases from V and 4 bases from J; junction bases left unmatched: 7. Germline values: CDR1 KGHSH, CDR2 LQKENI. This CDR3 is 16 amino acids long. The CDR3 region is CASSPAGLAAFYEQYF. The CDR3 nucleotides read TGTGCCAGCTCACCAGCGGGACTAGCGGCCTTTTACGAGCAGTACTTC. The whole variable domain, remainder taken from reference TRBV18 and TRBJ2-7, is NAGVMQNPRHLVRRRGQEARLRCSPMKGHSHVYWYRQLPEEGLKFMVYLQKENIIDESGMPKERFSAEFPKEGPSILRIQQVVRGDSAAYFCASSPAGLAAFYEQYFGPGTRLTVT.

V usage is TRBV7-9 and J usage is TRBJ2-2; TRBD1 aligns across 7 bases. The CDR3 is 15 amino acids. CDR1 SEHNR and CDR2 FQNEAQ come from the germline V gene (reference sequence). V shed 3 bases, J shed 0 bases, and the junction held 1 base outside the gene matches. CDR3 sequence reads: CASSLGTANTGELFF. The CDR3 DNA is TGTGCCAGCAGCTTGGGGACAGCGAACACCGGGGAGCTGTTTTTT.

CDR3 coding DNA: TGTGCCAGCAGCTCAAAAACAGGGGGCGTATACGAGCAGTACTTC. Residues: CASSSKTGGVYEQYF. The gene calls are TRBV11-2 and TRBJ2-7; TRBD1 agrees at 9 bases. The CDR3 has 15 residues. Germline V CDR1 and CDR2: SGHAT, FQNNGV. The V gene end was trimmed by 4 bases and the J gene end by 4 bases; junction bases not matched to a gene: 8.

V usage is TRBV7-6 and J usage is TRBJ1-2, with TRBD1 as a possible D gene (6 bases). V was pared by 5 bases and J by 4 bases, with 14 bases between. CDR1 and CDR2 (germline): SGHVS, FNYEAQ. This CDR3 has 14 amino acids. CDR3 bases: TGTGCCAGCAGCGAATTGGGACAATCCTATGGCTACACCTTC. This translates into CASSELGQSYGYTF.

The chain couples TRBV2 to TRBJ2-3; 7 bases are a match to TRBD2. Germline CDR1 reads SNHLY; CDR2 reads FYNNEI. The CDR3 has 15 residues. The V and J ends lost 3 bases and 7 bases, in that order; junction bases with no gene match: 10. CDR3 nucleotides: TGTGCCAGCAGTGATATGGGAGGGATTGGCAATACGCAGTATTTT. Translating it yields CASSDMGGIGNTQYF.

This rearrangement joins TRBV28 to TRBJ2-2; unclear D gene. The V gene lost 5 bases and the J gene lost 0 bases, with 10 bases spanning the gap. CDR1 and CDR2 (germline): MDHEN, SYDVKM. This CDR3 is built from 15 residues. CDR3 amino acids: CASSVSFANTGELFF. CDR3 in DNA: TGTGCCAGCAGTGTCAGTTTCGCGAACACCGGGGAGCTGTTTTTT.

In DNA form, the CDR3 reads TGTGCCAGCAGTGTGACAGGGGGCGAAGGTCCCTACGAGCAGTACTTC. Translated: CASSVTGGEGPYEQYF. The V call is TRBV28, the J call TRBJ2-7; 10 bases fit TRBD1. Germline CDR1 reads MDHEN; CDR2 reads SYDVKM. This CDR3 is 16 amino acids long. With V trimmed by 5 bases and J by 2 bases, 9 bases remained unmatched.

The chain links TRBV7-6 to TRBJ2-1, with 12 bases matching TRBD2. Germline V gene sequence: CDR1 SGHVS, CDR2 FNYEAQ. Unmatched junction bases numbered 5, after V lost 1 base and J lost 4 bases. CDR3 length: 17 amino acids. The CDR3 sequence: CASSLGASGRGYNEQFF. In DNA form, the CDR3 reads TGTGCCAGCAGCTTAGGGGCTAGCGGGAGGGGGTACAATGAGCAGTTCTTC.